The rows below give T cell receptor beta chains drawn from one sample of a study of blood T cell repertoires in COVID-19. Profiling relied on immunoSEQ multiplex PCR, and the TCRdb table lists in-frame clones only, not all of them. This sample has some 290,000 clones; 90% occur once, and the top ten carry 2.5% to 3%. The sample was peripheral blood. These receptors were taken from a woman in her 30s with COVID-19, enrolled during active disease. The CDR3 runs from the conserved cysteine through the conserved F or W. D genes are given only for firm matches. Not every row has a clone size; where given, it reads once, few, many or a size class.

CDR3 length | J gene | clone size | D gene | V gene | CDR3 DNA | CDR3 protein
17 | TRBJ1-4 | once | - | TRBV27 | TGTGCCAGCAGCTCAATTGCGGGGACTTCCAATAGTGAAAAACTGTTTTTT | CASSSIAGTSNSEKLFF
13 | TRBJ1-1 | - | - | TRBV18 | TGTGCCAGCTCAACAGGATTGAACACTGAAGCTTTCTTT | CASSTGLNTEAFF
14 | TRBJ1-1 | - | - | TRBV5-1 | TGCGCCAGCAGCGGTGCGTTTAGGAACACTGAAGCTTTCTTT | CASSGAFRNTEAFF
15 | TRBJ1-3 | - | - | TRBV19 | TGTGCCAGTAGTACCACAGGTCTTTCTGGAAACACCATATATTTT | CASSTTGLSGNTIYF
13 | TRBJ2-3 | - | TRBD1 | TRBV2 | TGTGCCAGCAGTGGACAGGGTACAGATACGCAGTATTTT | CASSGQGTDTQYF
14 | TRBJ2-7 | once | - | TRBV5-4 | TGTGCCAGCAGCGCGCCGGGGAGTCCCTACGAGCAGTACTTC | CASSAPGSPYEQYF
15 | TRBJ2-2 | - | - | TRBV19 | TGTGCCAGTAGCGTCCAGGCCTTGAACACCGGGGAGCTGTTTTTT | CASSVQALNTGELFF
16 | TRBJ2-7 | few | TRBD1 | TRBV3-1/TRBV3-2 | TGTGCCAGCAGCCAACCGAAGGACAGGAACTCCTACGAGCAGTACTTC | CASSQPKDRNSYEQYF
15 | TRBJ2-5 | - | - | TRBV4-1 | TGCGCCAGCAGCCAAGATCCCGGGGGCCAAGAGACCCAGTACTTC | CASSQDPGGQETQYF
13 | TRBJ1-1 | - | - | TRBV27 | TGTGCCAGCCTTATGAGCATGAACACTGAAGCTTTCTTT | CASLMSMNTEAFF
14 | TRBJ1-2 | - | - | TRBV18 | TGTGCCAGCTCACCTACAGGCTCTAACTATGGCTACACCTTC | CASSPTGSNYGYTF
15 | TRBJ2-7 | - | - | TRBV9 | TGTGCCAGCAGCGTAGATGGAGGCGCCGGTATCGAGCAGTACTTC | CASSVDGGAGIEQYF
18 | TRBJ2-1 | once | TRBD2 | TRBV5-1 | TGCGCCAGCAGCACCCTCGCCCCCCTGGGACTAGCGGGGAATGAGCAGTTCTTC | CASSTLAPLGLAGNEQFF
16 | TRBJ2-2 | - | TRBD2 | TRBV4-1 | TGCGCCAGCAGCGAGCGGGAGGGCCTCAGGACCGGGGAGCTGTTTTTT | CASSEREGLRTGELFF
14 | TRBJ1-3 | - | TRBD1 | TRBV30 | TGTGCCTGGGAAGACAGGGGAGCTGGAAACACCATATATTTT | CAWEDRGAGNTIYF